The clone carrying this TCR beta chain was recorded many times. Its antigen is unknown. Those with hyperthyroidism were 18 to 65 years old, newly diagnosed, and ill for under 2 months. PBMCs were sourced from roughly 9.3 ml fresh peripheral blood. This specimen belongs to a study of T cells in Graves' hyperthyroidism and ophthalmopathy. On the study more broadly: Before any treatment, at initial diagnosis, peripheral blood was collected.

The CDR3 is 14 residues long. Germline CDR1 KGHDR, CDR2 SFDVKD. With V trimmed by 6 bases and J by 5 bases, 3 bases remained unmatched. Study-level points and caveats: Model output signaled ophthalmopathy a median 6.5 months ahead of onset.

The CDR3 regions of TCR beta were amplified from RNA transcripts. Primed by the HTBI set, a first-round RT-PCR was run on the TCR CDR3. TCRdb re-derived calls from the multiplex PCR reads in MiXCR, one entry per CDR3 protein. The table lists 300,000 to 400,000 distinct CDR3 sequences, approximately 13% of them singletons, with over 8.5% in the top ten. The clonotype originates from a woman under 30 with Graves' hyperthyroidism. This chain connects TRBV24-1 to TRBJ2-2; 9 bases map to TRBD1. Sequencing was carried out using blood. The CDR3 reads CATSPGTGTGELFF. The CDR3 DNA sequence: TGTGCCACCAGTCCCGGGACAGGGACCGGGGAGCTGTTTTTT.